This is a list of T cell receptor beta chains from one sample in a study of graft-versus-host responses after intestinal transplantation. The method was immunoSEQ multiplex PCR; TCRdb's version includes in-frame clones alone and lacks a portion of them. The table lists some 110,000 clones, approximately 84% of them singletons. No cognate antigen is known for these TCRs. The sample was unstimulated CD4+ T cells sorted from spleen or lymph node cells, taken before intestinal transplant. These receptors were obtained from a human donor who received an intestinal transplant. The CDR3 runs from the conserved cysteine through the conserved F or W. The D gene is left open where the match is weak. For some rows the clone size is stated as once, few or many, or as a class when expanded; others skip it.

D gene	V gene	J gene	clone size	CDR3 DNA	CDR3 protein
TRBD2	TRBV28	TRBJ2-7	.	TGTGCCAGCAGTTTGGTTTTCCCTAGCGGGGCGATCTACGAGCAGTACTTC	CASSLVFPSGAIYEQYF
.	TRBV2	TRBJ2-7	.	TGTGCCAGCAATTCCGGGTTTAGAGGCTCCTACGAGCAGTACTTC	CASNSGFRGSYEQYF
TRBD1	TRBV7-3	TRBJ2-1	.	TGTGCCAGCAGCCAGGGGGCGGTTTGGGAGCAGTTCTTC	CASSQGAVWEQFF
.	TRBV7-3	TRBJ2-5	.	TGTGCCAGCAGCTTAGAACCGGCGATTCTCGGGCAAGAGACCCAGTACTTC	CASSLEPAILGQETQYF
.	TRBV28	TRBJ2-1	.	TGTGCCAGCAGTTTAGACCCCTCCGGCTCCTACAATGAGCAGTTCTTC	CASSLDPSGSYNEQFF
TRBD1	TRBV10-2	TRBJ1-6	few	TGCGCCAGCAGCCGGGACAGGGTTAGTTATTCACCCCTCCACTTT	CASSRDRVSYSPLHF
TRBD2	TRBV5-1	TRBJ2-3	.	TGCGCCAGCAGCTCAAGTCCCGGGACTAGCAGAAGCACAGATACGCAGTATTTT	CASSSSPGTSRSTDTQYF
.	TRBV27	TRBJ1-2	.	TGTGCCAGCAGTTTTAGGGGACAATTTTTCTATGGCTACACCTTC	CASSFRGQFFYGYTF
.	TRBV19	TRBJ1-1	.	TGTGCCAGTAGTAGCCTTCGGCGGGGGAACACTGAAGCTTTCTTT	CASSSLRRGNTEAFF
TRBD2	TRBV11-2	TRBJ2-1	.	TGTGCCAGCAGCTCCCATGGGGGGGACAATGAGCAGTTCTTC	CASSSHGGDNEQFF
.	TRBV5-1	TRBJ2-5	.	TGCGCCAGCAGCTTGGAGGTGGGGCGAGGGGAGACCCAGTACTTC	CASSLEVGRGETQYF
TRBD2	TRBV5-4	TRBJ2-3	once	TGTGCCAGCAGCCCCAGTTGGCTAGCGGGGTTGGATACGCAGTATTTT	CASSPSWLAGLDTQYF
.	TRBV2	TRBJ2-1	.	TGTGCCAGCAGTGTGAAGGGCCCCAATGAGCAGTTCTTC	CASSVKGPNEQFF
TRBD1	TRBV2	TRBJ2-7	.	TGTGCCAGCAGTTTGGACAGGGGCGACGAGCAGTACTTC	CASSLDRGDEQYF